This TCR beta chain was recovered during a study of regulatory T cells in long-lasting Graves disease. This clonotype occurred a few times. Regarding time point: newly diagnosed GD, antithyroid drugs for less than 3 months. From PBMCs, RNA was extracted and then used to make the TCR library. The TCR beta library used iRepertoire HTBI primers with Arm-PCR amplification of CDR3. TCRdb passed the multiplex PCR reads through MiXCR, listing each CDR3 protein once. The data show a few hundred thousand distinct CDR3 sequences, 10% to 15% seen once. This CDR3 region has 13 residues. Germline CDR1 and CDR2: SGDLS and YYNGEE. The V gene lost 2 bases and the J gene lost 5 bases, with 11 bases spanning the gap. The data also belong to a second study, concerning T cells in Graves' hyperthyroidism and ophthalmopathy. Per that paper: Patients aged 18 to 65 had newly diagnosed hyperthyroidism lasting under 2 months. The study used the HTBI primer set for a first-round RT-PCR of the TCR CDR3.

The material was peripheral blood mononuclear cells (PBMCs), obtained at new diagnosis, from a patient treated with antithyroid drugs. The sequence was obtained from a woman aged 18-29 years with Graves disease. V gene TRBV9 combines with J gene TRBJ2-7; a weak D match, TRBD1 (5 bases). Written as DNA, the CDR3 is TGTGCCAGCAGCGTTAGGACAACCGACGAGCAGTACTTC. Protein product: CASSVRTTDEQYF.